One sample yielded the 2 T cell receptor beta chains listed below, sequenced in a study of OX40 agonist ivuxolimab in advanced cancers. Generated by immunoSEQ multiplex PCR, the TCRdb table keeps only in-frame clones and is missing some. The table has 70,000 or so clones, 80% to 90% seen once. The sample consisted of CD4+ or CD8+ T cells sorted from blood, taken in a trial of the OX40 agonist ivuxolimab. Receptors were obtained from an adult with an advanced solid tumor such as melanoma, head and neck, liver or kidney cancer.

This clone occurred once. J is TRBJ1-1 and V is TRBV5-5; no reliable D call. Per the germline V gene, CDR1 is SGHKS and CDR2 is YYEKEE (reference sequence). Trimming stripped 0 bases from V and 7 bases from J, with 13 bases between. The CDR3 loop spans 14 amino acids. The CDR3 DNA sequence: TGTGCCAGCAGCTTGGGCGGGGTGGTCGGTGAAGCTTTCTTT. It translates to CASSLGGVVGEAFF. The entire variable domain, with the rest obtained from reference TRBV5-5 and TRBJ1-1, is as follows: DAGVTQSPTHLIKTRGQQVTLRCSPISGHKSVSWYQQVLGQGPQFIFQYYEKEERGRGNFPDRFSARQFPNYSSELNVNALLLGDSALYLCASSLGGVVGEAFFGQGTRLTVV.

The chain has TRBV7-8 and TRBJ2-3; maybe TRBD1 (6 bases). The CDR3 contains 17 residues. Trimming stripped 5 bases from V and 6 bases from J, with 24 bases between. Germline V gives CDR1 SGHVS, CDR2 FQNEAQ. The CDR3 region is CASSRRRTDISMDTQYF. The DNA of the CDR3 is TGTGCCAGCAGCCGCCGGCGGACAGATATTAGCATGGATACGCAGTATTTT. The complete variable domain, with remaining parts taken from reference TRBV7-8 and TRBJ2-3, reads GAGVSQSPRYKVAKRGQDVALRCDPISGHVSLFWYQQALGQGPEFLTYFQNEAQLDKSGLPSDRFFAERPEGSVSTLKIQRTQQEDSAVYLCASSRRRTDISMDTQYFGPGTRLTVL.